A selection of T cell receptor beta chains follows, all from one sample in a study of CD8+ T cells in alopecia areata. Profiling relied on immunoSEQ multiplex PCR, and the TCRdb table lists in-frame clones only, not all of them. This sample has around 8,400 clones, with less than 75% found just once. The source material was CD4+ Tregs sorted from blood. The receptors originated from a human donor with alopecia areata. CDR3s include the opening cysteine and the closing phenylalanine or tryptophan. D genes are given only for firm matches. A clone size is listed for some rows: how often the clone was seen (once, few, many), or a class if it is expanded.

J | D | V | size | CDR3 | DNA
TRBJ1-2 | TRBD1 | TRBV9 | - | CASSPGTVYGYTF | TGTGCCAGCAGCCCGGGGACAGTCTATGGCTACACCTTC
TRBJ2-6 | TRBD2 | TRBV2 | - | CASTISGGFGGANVLTF | TGTGCCAGCACGATCAGCGGGGGCTTTGGTGGGGCCAACGTCCTGACTTTC
TRBJ1-4 | - | TRBV30 | - | CAWSVDSSNEKLFF | TGTGCCTGGAGTGTTGACAGCTCTAATGAAAAACTGTTTTTT
TRBJ1-5 | - | TRBV4-1 | - | CASSQGHQGPQPQHF | TGCGCCAGCAGCCAAGGTCATCAGGGACCGCAGCCCCAGCATTTT
TRBJ2-3 | - | TRBV28 | - | CASSFGFDPSTDTQYF | TGTGCCAGCAGTTTTGGGTTTGACCCGAGCACAGATACGCAGTATTTT
TRBJ1-5 | - | TRBV7-8 | once | CASSLGSSPQHF | TGTGCCAGCAGCTTAGGAAGCTCCCCCCAGCATTTT
TRBJ2-2 | - | TRBV5-1 | - | CASSLAGQSTGELFF | TGCGCCAGCAGCTTGGCCGGACAGAGCACCGGGGAGCTGTTTTTT
TRBJ2-1 | TRBD2 | TRBV7-2 | - | CASRLAGGNEQFF | TGTGCCAGCAGACTAGCGGGAGGTAATGAGCAGTTCTTC
TRBJ2-7 | TRBD1 | TRBV7-9 | - | CASIPGGETFYEQYF | TGTGCCAGCATCCCAGGGGGCGAGACATTCTACGAGCAGTACTTC
TRBJ2-2 | - | TRBV5-6 | - | CASSPYRRVPGELFF | TGTGCCAGCAGCCCCTACCGACGAGTGCCCGGGGAGCTGTTTTTT
TRBJ2-4 | TRBD2 | TRBV28 | few | CASSYIRSSGGRAKNIQYF | TGTGCCAGCAGTTATATCCGGTCTAGCGGGGGTCGGGCCAAAAACATTCAGTACTTC
TRBJ1-4 | - | TRBV11-2 | - | CASSLWRGRGEKLFF | TGTGCCAGCAGCTTATGGCGGGGGAGAGGGGAAAAACTGTTTTTT
TRBJ2-1 | TRBD2 | TRBV5-6 | - | CASSLYLGLAGRNEQFF | TGTGCCAGCAGCTTGTATCTAGGACTAGCGGGAAGGAATGAGCAGTTCTTC
TRBJ1-3 | - | TRBV7-8 | - | CASSFRGTGNTIYF | TGTGCCAGCAGCTTCCGAGGAACTGGAAACACCATATATTTT
TRBJ2-1 | TRBD2 | TRBV2 | - | CASSARLAGGYNEQFF | TGTGCCAGCAGCGCCCGACTAGCGGGGGGTTACAATGAGCAGTTCTTC
TRBJ2-3 | - | TRBV5-6 | few | CASSLEVGTDTQYF | TGTGCCAGCAGCTTGGAAGTCGGCACAGATACGCAGTATTTT
TRBJ2-3 | - | TRBV7-9 | once | CASSLAVVTTYTDTQYF | TGTGCCAGCAGCTTAGCAGTCGTGACTACCTATACAGATACGCAGTATTTT
TRBJ2-7 | - | TRBV30 | - | CAWRGGREHYEQYF | TGTGCCTGGAGGGGGGGACGGGAGCACTACGAGCAGTACTTC
TRBJ2-3 | TRBD1 | TRBV9 | once | CASSPKTGGITDTQYF | TGTGCCAGCAGCCCCAAGACAGGGGGCATCACAGATACGCAGTATTTT
TRBJ2-1 | TRBD2 | TRBV14 | few | CASDRGGHYNEQFF | TGTGCCAGTGACCGGGGGGGTCACTACAATGAGCAGTTCTTC
TRBJ2-3 | TRBD1 | TRBV19 | - | CASSETGRDTQYF | TGTGCCAGTAGTGAGACAGGGAGAGATACGCAGTATTTT
TRBJ2-7 | - | TRBV7-7 | - | CASSLVSGKQYF | TGTGCCAGCAGCTTAGTATCGGGAAAGCAGTACTTC
TRBJ2-3 | - | TRBV28 | - | CASSWRPNTDTQYF | TGTGCCAGCAGTTGGAGGCCCAACACAGATACGCAGTATTTT
TRBJ1-2 | TRBD1 | TRBV7-2 | - | CASSHRDRGQTNYGYTF | TGTGCCAGCAGTCACCGGGACAGGGGCCAGACTAACTATGGCTACACCTTC
TRBJ2-7 | TRBD2 | TRBV5-1 | few | CASSLVLAGGSEQYF | TGCGCCAGCAGCTTGGTGCTAGCGGGAGGATCCGAGCAGTACTTC
TRBJ1-2 | TRBD1 | TRBV4-2 | - | CASSHDRAPNYGYTF | TGTGCCAGCAGCCACGACAGGGCGCCTAACTATGGCTACACCTTC
TRBJ2-1 | - | TRBV5-1 | - | CASSLGLREQFF | TGCGCCAGCAGCTTGGGACTACGTGAGCAGTTCTTC